The 28 T cell receptor beta chains in this list originate from one sample, sequenced in a study of blood T cell repertoires in COVID-19. The protocol was immunoSEQ multiplex PCR, while the TCRdb copy is restricted to in-frame clones and leaves out a portion. The table has roughly 60,000 clones, 84% seen once; the top ten hold about 15%. The sample taken for sequencing was peripheral blood. These receptors all come from a man aged 55 to 69 with COVID-19, enrolled during active disease.

The chain carries TRBV6-5 and TRBJ1-6; D may be TRBD1 (6 bases). Between the trimmed V and J ends, which lost 4 bases and 7 bases, there was a span of 14 bases. CDR1 is MNHEY, CDR2 SVGAGI, per germline. The CDR3 contains 15 residues. CDR3 residues: CASSLQGWFNSPLHF. The CDR3 coding sequence is TGTGCCAGCAGTTTACAGGGATGGTTCAATTCACCCCTCCACTTT.

This chain connects TRBV7-3 to TRBJ2-2, with D tentatively TRBD2 (5 bases). Germline-derived CDR1 and CDR2 are SGHTA and FQGTGA. The CDR3 loop spans 16 amino acids. The V gene lost 8 bases and the J gene lost 5 bases, with 21 bases spanning the gap. The CDR3 DNA follows: TGTGCCAGCTCTCCTTCCCGGACTCCCGGTACCGGGGAGCTGTTTTTT. Encoded protein: CASSPSRTPGTGELFF.

The rearrangement uses TRBV27 and TRBJ2-3; D possibly corresponds to TRBD2 (6 bases). Germline CDR1 and CDR2: MNHEY and SMNVEV (reference sequence). V was trimmed by 3 bases and J by 2 bases, leaving 18 bases between them. The CDR3 totals 17 residues. CDR3 in DNA: TGTGCCAGCAGTTTTAGTCGGGGGAGAAGCTTCACAGATACGCAGTATTTT. Residues: CASSFSRGRSFTDTQYF.

The chain carries TRBV19 and TRBJ2-3; 10 bases line up with TRBD1. V lost 11 bases to trimming and J lost 3 bases; unmatched junction nucleotides: 14. The CDR3 is 16 residues long. The V gene's germline CDR1 is LNHDA and CDR2 SQIVND (reference sequence). The CDR3 region is CASKQPDRGKTDTQYF. The CDR3 DNA sequence: TGTGCCTCAAAACAACCGGACAGGGGGAAAACAGATACGCAGTATTTT. The variable domain in full, completed from reference TRBV19 and TRBJ2-3, reads DGGITQSPKYLFRKEGQNVTLSCEQNLNHDAMYWYRQDPGQGLRLIYYSQIVNDFQKGDIAEGYSVSREKKESFPLTVTSAQKNPTAFYLCASKQPDRGKTDTQYFGPGTRLTVL.

This clone has just one count. J is TRBJ2-5 and V is TRBV21-1; the table's D gene call, TRBD1, was not cross checked with the DNA. TRBV21-1 is a pseudogene segment. The CDR3 is 15 residues long. CDR3 sequence reads: CASSTQGSSIETQYF. CDR3 nucleotides: TGTGCCAGCAGCACACAGGGGTCATCTATAGAGACCCAGTACTTC.

This chain connects TRBV6-5 to TRBJ2-1; TRBD2 aligns across 7 bases. V was pared by 2 bases and J by 4 bases, with 8 bases of the junction left unmatched. The CDR3 is made up of 16 amino acids. From germline, CDR1 is MNHEY and CDR2 SVGAGI. The CDR3 DNA follows: TGTGCCAGCAGTTACGATGTGGTAGCGGGTTACAATGAGCAGTTCTTC. It translates to CASSYDVVAGYNEQFF.

The chain uses TRBV7-6 and TRBJ2-1; TRBD2 might be the D (6 bases). Trimming stripped 5 bases from V and 7 bases from J, with 21 bases between. The CDR3 is 16 amino acids. Per germline, CDR1 SGHVS and CDR2 FNYEAQ. CDR3 sequence: CASSRAGPGLVNEQFF. In DNA form, the CDR3 reads TGTGCCAGCAGCCGCGCGGGACCGGGACTCGTGAATGAGCAGTTCTTC.

J is TRBJ2-2 and V is TRBV7-9; perhaps TRBD1 as D (6 bases). This CDR3 has 15 amino acids. Germline V gene lookup returns CDR1 SEHNR and CDR2 FQNEAQ (reference sequence). V was trimmed by 4 bases and J by 6 bases, leaving 15 bases between them. In DNA, the CDR3 is TGTGCCAGCAGCTCTACCGGGACATCGGCCGGGGAGCTGTTTTTT. It translates to CASSSTGTSAGELFF. Looking up the rest from reference TRBV7-9 and TRBJ2-2 gives the full variable domain: DTGVSQNPRHKITKRGQNVTFRCDPISEHNRLYWYRQTLGQGPEFLTYFQNEAQLEKSRLLSDRFSAERPKGSFSTLEIQRTEQGDSAMYLCASSSTGTSAGELFFGEGSRLTVL.

The genes are TRBV11-2 and TRBJ1-4; D gene uncertain. Germline V lookup: CDR1 SGHAT, CDR2 FQNNGV. With 9 bases removed from V and 0 bases from J, the gap between germline ends came to 8 bases. CDR3 length equals 13 residues. This chain's CDR3 is CASGPATNEKLFF. CDR3 coding DNA: TGTGCCAGTGGCCCTGCAACTAATGAAAAACTGTTTTTT. The variable domain in full, with the rest retrieved from reference TRBV11-2 and TRBJ1-4, is EAGVAQSPRYKIIEKRQSVAFWCNPISGHATLYWYQQILGQGPKLLIQFQNNGVVDDSQLPKDRFSAERLKGVDSTLKIQPAKLEDSAVYLCASGPATNEKLFFGSGTQLSVL.

The rearrangement joins TRBV5-1 to TRBJ1-6; maybe TRBD1 (5 bases). With 3 bases removed from V and 7 bases from J, the gap between germline ends came to 14 bases. Germline assignment: CDR1 SGHRS and CDR2 YFSETQ. This CDR3 is 15 amino acids long. CDR3 in DNA: TGCGCCAGCAGCTGGGACTTCGAGGGAAATTCACCCCTCCACTTT. It specifies CASSWDFEGNSPLHF.

The table lists this clone with a few counts. The chain has TRBV4-2 and TRBJ1-5; D is perhaps TRBD1 (6 bases). The CDR3 sequence is 20 residues long. The ends were cut back, 1 base at V and 0 bases at J, with 22 bases in the middle. The V gene's germline CDR1 is LGHNA and CDR2 YNFKEQ. The DNA for the CDR3 is TGTGCCAGCAGCCAAGCACAGGGAAGGGCCTACTTACATAGCAATCAGCCCCAGCATTTT. Translated, it gives CASSQAQGRAYLHSNQPQHF.

The rearrangement uses TRBV9 and TRBJ1-3; D is ambiguous. CDR1 is SGDLS and CDR2 is YYNGEE in the germline V gene. Trimming pared 0 bases from V and 0 bases from J, leaving 10 bases between. This CDR3 contains 16 residues. CDR3 amino acids: CASSVDQANSGNTIYF. For the CDR3, the DNA is TGTGCCAGCAGCGTAGATCAGGCGAACTCTGGAAACACCATATATTTT.

This chain uses TRBV5-1 with TRBJ2-7; D is unclear. This CDR3 contains 14 residues. Per germline, CDR1 SGHRS and CDR2 YFSETQ. Trimming shortened V by 0 bases and J by 2 bases, and 9 bases separated the two germline ends. The CDR3 nucleotides read TGCGCCAGCAGCTTGGGAGGCAGAGCCTACGAGCAGTACTTC. Translation: CASSLGGRAYEQYF.

This chain links TRBV24-1 with TRBJ2-5; 8 positions match TRBD2. The CDR3 spans 17 residues. Germline V gives CDR1 KGHDR, CDR2 SFDVKD. V was clipped by 4 bases and J by 0 bases; unmatched bases: 9. CDR3 sequence reads: CATSDPGARGDQETQYF. The DNA of the CDR3 is TGTGCCACCAGTGACCCCGGGGCGCGGGGGGACCAAGAGACCCAGTACTTC.

CDR3 amino acids: CASSGTSGGYNEQFF. CDR3 bases: TGTGCCAGCAGCGGGACTAGCGGGGGATACAATGAGCAGTTCTTC. V usage is TRBV14 and J usage is TRBJ2-1; 14 bases match TRBD2. This CDR3 has 15 amino acids. Germline trimming cut 5 bases from V and 4 bases from J; bases unmatched to any gene: 1. Germline lookup yields CDR1 SGHDN and CDR2 FVKESK.

This clone was picked up one time. The V gene is TRBV15, the J gene TRBJ1-1, with no clear D. Between the trimmed V and J ends, which lost 3 bases and 2 bases, there was a span of 7 bases. Germline V gene sequence: CDR1 LNHNV, CDR2 YYDKDF (reference sequence). This CDR3 is 13 amino acids long. CDR3 amino acids: CATSSILNTEAFF. The CDR3, as DNA: TGTGCCACCAGCAGTATATTAAACACTGAAGCTTTCTTT.

This clone was seen once. This rearrangement joins TRBV4-1 to TRBJ1-1; D remains unclear. V was clipped by 0 bases and J by 4 bases, with 9 bases between them. The CDR3 is made up of 14 amino acids. Germline V lookup: CDR1 MGHRA, CDR2 YSYEKL. Here the CDR3 reads CASSQDTRGTEAFF. The CDR3, as DNA: TGCGCCAGCAGCCAAGACACGCGGGGCACTGAAGCTTTCTTT.

The chain uses TRBV6-1 and TRBJ1-3; 7 nucleotides align to TRBD1. Germline CDR1 and CDR2: MNHNS and SASEGT. V was pared by 4 bases and J by 4 bases, with 10 bases of the junction left unmatched. The CDR3 sequence is 16 residues long. The CDR3 is CASSAPTGMSGNTIYF. The CDR3 bases are TGTGCCAGCAGTGCCCCGACAGGGATGTCAGGAAACACCATATATTTT.

This chain links TRBV5-4 with TRBJ2-1, with 11 nucleotides matching TRBD2. This CDR3 contains 15 residues. Unmatched junction bases numbered 5, after V lost 5 bases and J lost 4 bases. Germline assignment: CDR1 SGHNT and CDR2 YYREEE (reference sequence). The CDR3 nucleotides read TGTGCCAGCAGACCGACTAGCGGGAATTACAATGAGCAGTTCTTC. It yields the protein CASRPTSGNYNEQFF.

The gene calls are TRBV6-5 and TRBJ1-4; TRBD1 matches 9 bases. The V and J ends lost 5 bases and 8 bases, in that order; junction bases with no gene match: 6. Germline loops: CDR1 MNHEY, CDR2 SVGAGI. The CDR3 sequence is 14 residues long. CDR3 amino acids: CASSPGTGIEKLFF. CDR3 nucleotide sequence: TGTGCCAGCAGTCCTGGGACAGGGATCGAAAAACTGTTTTTT.

This clone has a handful of counts. The V gene is TRBV24-1, the J gene TRBJ2-7, with D possibly being TRBD2 (6 bases). V shed 4 bases and J shed 0 bases, with 6 bases lying between them. Germline CDR1 is KGHDR and CDR2 is SFDVKD. The CDR3 runs 13 residues. The CDR3 spells CATSEGGSYEQYF. CDR3 coding DNA: TGTGCCACCAGTGAGGGGGGCTCCTACGAGCAGTACTTC.

This chain connects TRBV12-3 or TRBV12-4 to TRBJ2-5, with no clear D. Trimming took off 6 bases at V and 5 bases at J, with 7 bases between the two ends. The CDR3 loop spans 11 amino acids. The CDR3 is CASRLRETQYF. In nucleotides, the CDR3 is TGTGCCAGCAGGCTCCGGGAGACCCAGTACTTC.

CDR3 DNA sequence: TGTGCCAGCAGTTTACACCTAGCGGTCCTCTCCTACGAGCAGTACTTC. It codes for CASSLHLAVLSYEQYF. V gene TRBV28 combines with J gene TRBJ2-7, with 7 bases matching TRBD2. There are 16 residues in the CDR3. Trimming removed 2 bases from V and 0 bases from J; junction bases left unmatched: 7. CDR1 is MDHEN and CDR2 is SYDVKM in the germline V gene.

This chain connects TRBV3-1 (or the pseudogene TRBV3-2) to TRBJ2-1; D uncertain. V was cut by 2 bases and J by 2 bases, with 10 bases left in between. The CDR3 length is 15 residues. CDR1 is LGHDT and CDR2 is YNNKEL in the germline V gene (reference sequence). DNA of the CDR3: TGTGCCAGCAGCCAAAGACCAACAGCCTACAATGAGCAGTTCTTC. Its translation: CASSQRPTAYNEQFF.

The rearrangement uses TRBV5-1 and TRBJ1-3, with TRBD1 matching 9 bases. Germline CDR1 SGHRS, CDR2 YFSETQ. Trimming took 2 bases from V and 2 from J; bases not matched to a gene: 17. The CDR3 runs to 20 residues. The CDR3 DNA reads TGCGCCAGCAGCTTAACCCTACACAGGGGGCAAACGGCGCCTGGAAACACCATATATTTT. Amino acids: CASSLTLHRGQTAPGNTIYF.

The chain employs TRBV3-1 (or the pseudogene TRBV3-2) and TRBJ2-1; perhaps TRBD2 as D (6 bases). This CDR3 contains 13 residues. Germline V gene lookup returns CDR1 LGHDT and CDR2 YNNKEL (reference sequence). The V and J ends lost 4 bases and 7 bases respectively, with 11 bases between them. CDR3 nucleotides: TGTGCCAGCAGCCCGGGGGAGAGGAATGAGCAGTTCTTC. Its protein is CASSPGERNEQFF.

CDR3 in DNA: TGTGCCAGCAGCGTCGCCACCGGGACTAGAAGCTCTGGGGCCAACGTCCTGACTTTC. Its translation: CASSVATGTRSSGANVLTF. The genes are TRBV9 and TRBJ2-6; 8 bases map to TRBD2. This CDR3 comprises 19 residues. V lost 2 bases to trimming and J lost 0 bases; unmatched junction nucleotides: 10. Germline V lookup: CDR1 SGDLS, CDR2 YYNGEE.

This clone was detected only once. The CDR3 here is CASSPWLGLAGFQETQYF. CDR3 nucleotides: TGTGCCAGCAGCCCCTGGTTAGGACTAGCGGGTTTCCAAGAGACCCAGTACTTC. The V gene is TRBV5-6, the J gene TRBJ2-5; 11 nucleotides align to TRBD2. Germline CDR1 and CDR2: SGHDT and YYEEEE. The CDR3 loop spans 18 amino acids. V was clipped by 4 bases and J by 1 base; unmatched bases: 12.